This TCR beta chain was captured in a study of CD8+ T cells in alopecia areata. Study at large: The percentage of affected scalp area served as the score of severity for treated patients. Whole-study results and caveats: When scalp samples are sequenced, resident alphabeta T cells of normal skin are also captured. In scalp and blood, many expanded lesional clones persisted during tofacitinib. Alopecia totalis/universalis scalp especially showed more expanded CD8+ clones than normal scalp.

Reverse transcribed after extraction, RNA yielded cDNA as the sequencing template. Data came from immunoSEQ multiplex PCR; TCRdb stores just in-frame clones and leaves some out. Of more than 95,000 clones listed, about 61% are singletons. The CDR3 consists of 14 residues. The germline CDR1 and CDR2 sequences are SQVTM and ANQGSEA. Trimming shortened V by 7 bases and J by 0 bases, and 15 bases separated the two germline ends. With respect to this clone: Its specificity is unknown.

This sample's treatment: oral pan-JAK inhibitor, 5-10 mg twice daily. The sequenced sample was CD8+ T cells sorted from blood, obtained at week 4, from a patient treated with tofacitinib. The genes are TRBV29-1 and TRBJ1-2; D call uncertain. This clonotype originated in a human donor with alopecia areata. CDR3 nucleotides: TGCAGCGCTAGAGCCGAAGGGACTAACTATGGCTACACCTTC. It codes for CSARAEGTNYGYTF.